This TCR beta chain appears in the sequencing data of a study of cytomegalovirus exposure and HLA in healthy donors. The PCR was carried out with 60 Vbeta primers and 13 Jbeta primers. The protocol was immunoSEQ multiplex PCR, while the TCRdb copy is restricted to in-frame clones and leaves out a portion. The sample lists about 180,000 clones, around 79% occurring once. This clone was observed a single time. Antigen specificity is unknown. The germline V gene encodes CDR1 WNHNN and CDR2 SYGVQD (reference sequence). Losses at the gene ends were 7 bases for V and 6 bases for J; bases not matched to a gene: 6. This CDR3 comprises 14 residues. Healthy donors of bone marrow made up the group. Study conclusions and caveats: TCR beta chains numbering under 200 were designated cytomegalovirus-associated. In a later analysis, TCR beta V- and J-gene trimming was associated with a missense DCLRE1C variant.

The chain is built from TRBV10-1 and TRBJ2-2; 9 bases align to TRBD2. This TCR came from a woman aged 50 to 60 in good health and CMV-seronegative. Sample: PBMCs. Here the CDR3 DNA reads TGCGCCAGCAATAGCGGGAGCGTCCCCGGGGAGCTGTTTTTT. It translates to CASNSGSVPGELFF.